This TCR beta chain was observed in a study of blood T cell repertoires in COVID-19. Overall study: The United States, Italy and Spain were the sources of the acute and convalescent COVID-19 samples. Sample material is recorded as cDNA or gDNA derived from T cells, B-cell-depleted T cells, or PBMCs.

This clone was detected only a few times. How the authors handled the data: By means of reference gene primer amplification, nucleated cell counts were estimated. Measured with immunoSEQ multiplex PCR; TCRdb has only the in-frame clones, and not every one. That table furnishes V, J and clone size, whereas the DNA furnished D and trimming. Here the sample spans roughly 120,000 clones, roughly 75% being singletons. The CDR3 extends over 16 amino acids. This chain joins TRBV21-1 and TRBJ1-3; the DNA was not compared with TRBD1, the D call given in the table. TRBV21-1 is marked as a pseudogene. The sequence derives from a human donor in a cohort sampled during active or convalescent COVID-19. Sequencing was performed on peripheral blood. For the CDR3, the DNA is TGTGCCAGCAGCAAAGGGGGTAGGGGGTTTCTAGACACCATATATTTT. Its protein product is CASSKGGRGFLDTIYF.